This TCR beta chain is drawn from a study of cytomegalovirus exposure and HLA in healthy donors. Researchers ran the PCR with 60 Vbeta and 13 Jbeta primers. Assay: immunoSEQ multiplex PCR; the TCRdb copy retains only in-frame clones and omits some. The repertoire holds some 150,000 clones, 79% seen once, with approximately 6% in the top ten. What was sequenced was PBMCs. The origin of this receptor is a man over 45 in good health and CMV-seropositive.

In nucleotides, the CDR3 is TGTGCCAGCAGCTTGGGGACACCCTCCAGCAATCAGCCCCAGCATTTT. This codes for CASSLGTPSSNQPQHF. The chain recombines TRBV5-4 with TRBJ1-5; the D gene is possibly TRBD1 (5 bases). The V end lost 0 bases, the J end lost 1 base, and 11 bases lay between the germline ends. This CDR3 comprises 16 residues. The germline CDR1 and CDR2 sequences are SGHNT and YYREEE (reference sequence).